These 10 T cell receptor beta chains share one sample of origin, sequenced in a study of blood T cell repertoires in COVID-19. Using immunoSEQ multiplex PCR, the repertoire was profiled, and TCRdb retains in-frame clones only, with some absent. The sample contains about 140,000 clones, roughly 85% of which appear only once. Sequenced sample: peripheral blood. The receptors originated from a human donor with acute or convalescent COVID-19. The donor label of this sample is uncertain.

The chain carries TRBV7-3 and TRBJ1-3; D not certain. The germline V gene has CDR1 SGHTA and CDR2 FQGTGA. The CDR3 is made up of 15 amino acids. Trimming removed 1 base at V and 0 bases at J, with 7 bases between. The CDR3 spells CASSLSASSGNTIYF. CDR3 nucleotides: TGTGCCAGCAGCTTAAGCGCGAGCTCTGGAAACACCATATATTTT.

CDR3 sequence reads: CASSWMGQGNGYTF. As DNA, the CDR3 is TGTGCCAGCAGCTGGATGGGACAGGGGAATGGCTACACCTTC. V gene TRBV11-2 combines with J gene TRBJ1-2; TRBD1 agrees at 10 bases. V shed 4 bases, J shed 6 bases, and the junction held 5 bases outside the gene matches. Germline V CDR1 and CDR2: SGHAT, FQNNGV. CDR3 size: 14 residues.

The chain couples TRBV29-1 to TRBJ2-2; TRBD2 aligns across 8 bases. The V gene's germline CDR1 is SQVTM and CDR2 ANQGSEA. The CDR3 extends over 12 amino acids. The junction had 4 bases not matched to a gene; V was cut back by 6 bases and J by 7 bases. CDR3 protein: CSVTSGNGELFF. The CDR3 DNA follows: TGCAGCGTAACTAGCGGCAACGGGGAGCTGTTTTTT.

The chain carries TRBV4-1 and TRBJ1-2; maybe TRBD1 (6 bases). Germline assignment: CDR1 MGHRA and CDR2 YSYEKL. V shed 4 bases and J shed 2 bases, with 8 bases lying between them. The CDR3 length is 13 residues. The CDR3 nucleotides are TGCGCCAGCAGCCCCGGGACAAACTATGGCTACACCTTC. This codes for CASSPGTNYGYTF.

CDR3: CASSQEGRGNSSPLHF. DNA of the CDR3: TGTGCCAGCAGCCAAGAGGGGCGGGGGAACAGTTCACCCCTCCACTTT. The chain couples TRBV3-1 (or the pseudogene TRBV3-2) to TRBJ1-6; D is possibly TRBD1 (5 bases). Germline V gene lookup returns CDR1 LGHDT and CDR2 YNNKEL (reference sequence). The CDR3 contains 16 residues. V was clipped by 0 bases and J by 9 bases, with 15 bases between them.

This clone has just one count. The genes are TRBV5-4 and TRBJ1-2, with a tentative D call TRBD1 (5 bases). Looked up from germline, CDR1 is SGHNT and CDR2 is YYREEE (reference sequence). Trimming took off 4 bases at V and 0 bases at J, with 13 bases between the two ends. The CDR3 has 15 amino acids. CDR3 coding DNA: TGTGCCAGCAGCGGGGGAGGCGGTACTAACTATGGCTACACCTTC. Translated, it gives CASSGGGGTNYGYTF. Variable domain in full (rest from reference TRBV5-4 and TRBJ1-2): ETGVTQSPTHLIKTRGQQVTLRCSSQSGHNTVSWYQQALGQGPQFIFQYYREEENGRGNFPPRFSGLQFPNYSSELNVNALELDDSALYLCASSGGGGTNYGYTFGSGTRLTVV.

V and J are TRBV3-1 (or the pseudogene TRBV3-2) and TRBJ1-1; D gene ambiguous. From germline, CDR1 is LGHDT and CDR2 YNNKEL (reference sequence). Trimming removed 0 bases from V and 4 bases from J, with 15 bases in between. The CDR3 contains 16 residues. CDR3 loop: CASSQDAGVAGTEAFF. For the CDR3, the DNA is TGTGCCAGCAGCCAAGATGCCGGGGTAGCGGGCACTGAAGCTTTCTTT.

This clone was observed a single time. V and J are TRBV5-5 and TRBJ2-3; 7 nucleotides agree with TRBD2. The trim removed 4 bases at V and 3 bases at J, leaving 11 bases unmatched. This CDR3 contains 16 residues. CDR1 SGHKS and CDR2 YYEKEE come from the germline V gene (reference sequence). The CDR3 reads CASSPGLEIRTDTQYF. As DNA, the CDR3 is TGTGCCAGCAGCCCCGGACTAGAAATTCGAACAGATACGCAGTATTTT.

This rearrangement joins TRBV7-2 to TRBJ1-4, with D perhaps TRBD1 (6 bases). Trimming took off 1 base at V and 3 bases at J, with 9 bases between the two ends. The germline V gene encodes CDR1 SGHTA and CDR2 FQGNSA. The CDR3 has 15 amino acids. CDR3 in DNA: TGTGCCAGCAGCTTAGTTGGGGGCTCTAATGAAAAACTGTTTTTT. As protein: CASSLVGGSNEKLFF.

V is TRBV10-3 and J is TRBJ2-1, with 7 bases that match TRBD1. Trimming took 7 bases from V and 1 from J; bases not matched to a gene: 4. Germline CDR1 is ENHRY and CDR2 is SYGVKD. There are 14 residues in the CDR3. The DNA for the CDR3 is TGTGCCATCACCCAGACAGGGTCCTACAATGAGCAGTTCTTC. Amino acids: CAITQTGSYNEQFF.